This T cell receptor (beta chain) was sequenced in a study of tissue T cells after allogeneic stem cell transplantation. Time point defined: mouse harvest day 14 after allogeneic transplant. Mouse grafts combined 10^7 T-cell-depleted bone marrow cells with 10^6 splenic CD5+ T cells. Tissues came from B6→BALB/c major-mismatch GVHD mice at day 7 or 14. Generated by immunoSEQ multiplex PCR, the TCRdb table keeps only in-frame clones and is missing some. The table records about 9,000 clones, under 40% of them present only once. The V gene's germline CDR1 is SGHSA and CDR2 FRNQAP. V lost 3 bases and J lost 4; bases outside the gene matches: 2. This CDR3 comprises 13 residues. This clone has more than one count but fewer than ten. As yet, its antigen is unknown. Germline and genes here are mouse. The read ends 1 residue early relative to the CDR3; the germline J gene fills the gap. Overall study results and limits: Anatomically similar tissues had similar TCR repertoires within each patient. Only a limited share of tissue TCRs appeared in blood or spleen.

Sequencing used skin. V is TRBV16 and J is TRBJ1-1; the match to TRBD1 covers 7 bases. The receptor was derived from a female BALB/c mouse given C57BL/6 T cells with graft-versus-host disease after an allogeneic hematopoietic cell transplant. The covered CDR3 bases are TGTGCAAGCAGCTTTACAGGGGCCACAGAAGTCTTC. Amino acid sequence: CASSFTGATEVF. The entire CDR3 sequence reads CASSFTGATEVFF. Full variable domain (remainder filled in from reference TRBV16 and TRBJ1-1): NAGVIQTPRHKVTGKGQEATLWCEPISGHSAVFWYRQTIVQGLEFLTYFRNQAPIDDSGMPKERFSAQMPNQSHSTLKIQSTQPQDSAVYLCASSFTGATEVFFGKGTRLTVV.